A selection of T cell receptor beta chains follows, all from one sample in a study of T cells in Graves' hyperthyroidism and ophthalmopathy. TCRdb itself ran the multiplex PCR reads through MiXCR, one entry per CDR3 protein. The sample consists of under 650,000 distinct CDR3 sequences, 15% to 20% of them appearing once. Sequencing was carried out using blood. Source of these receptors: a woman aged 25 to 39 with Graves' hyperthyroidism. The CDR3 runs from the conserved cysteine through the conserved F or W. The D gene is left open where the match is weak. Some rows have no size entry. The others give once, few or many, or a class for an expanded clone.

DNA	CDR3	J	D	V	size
TGTGCCTGGACAGCTAGCACAGATACGCAGTATTTT	CAWTASTDTQYF	TRBJ2-3	-	TRBV30	many
TGCAGTGCCGGACTATCCAGCACAGATACGCAGTATTTT	CSAGLSSTDTQYF	TRBJ2-3	-	TRBV20-1	many
TGTGCCAGCAGCTCCGGACTAGCAAGGACCGGAGGTGAGCAGTACTTC	CASSSGLARTGGEQYF	TRBJ2-7	TRBD2	TRBV7-9	-
TGTGCCAGCAGTTTTTGGGAGACAACCGGAGGGACTAACTATGGCTACACCTTC	CASSFWETTGGTNYGYTF	TRBJ1-2	-	TRBV28	-
TGTGCCAGCAGCTTGATGGAGTTGGGGACACGAAATGAGCAGTTCTTC	CASSLMELGTRNEQFF	TRBJ2-1	-	TRBV5-4	-
TGTGCCAGCAGACCTAGCGGGAGCTCCTACAATGAGCAGTTCTTC	CASRPSGSSYNEQFF	TRBJ2-1	TRBD2	TRBV12-3/TRBV12-4	many
TGCGCCAGCAGCTTGATCACGGGATCTCCAGATACGCAGTATTTT	CASSLITGSPDTQYF	TRBJ2-3	-	TRBV5-1	-
TGTGCCAGCAGCCAAGATGCTAGCGGGGACTACGAGCAGTACTTC	CASSQDASGDYEQYF	TRBJ2-7	-	TRBV3-2	many
TGTGCCAGCAGCTTAGTTGAGAGACTCACTTCCTACGAGCAGTACTTC	CASSLVERLTSYEQYF	TRBJ2-7	-	TRBV7-8	many
TGTGCCAGCAGTTTGGCTGGACTCCACGAGCAGTACTTC	CASSLAGLHEQYF	TRBJ2-7	-	TRBV28	many
TGTGCCAGCTCACTAAATCGGGGGGAGAACACTGAAGCTTTCTTT	CASSLNRGENTEAFF	TRBJ1-1	-	TRBV18	many
TGTGCCAGCAGCCCCCGAAACTATCCCTGGGGGAACTATGGCTACACCTTC	CASSPRNYPWGNYGYTF	TRBJ1-2	-	TRBV3-1	few
TGTGCCAGCAGTGAAGCAAGCACAGATACGCAGTATTTT	CASSEASTDTQYF	TRBJ2-3	-	TRBV6-1	many
TGTGCCAGCAGTGAATTGGGTGGCAATCAGCCCCAGCATTTT	CASSELGGNQPQHF	TRBJ1-5	-	TRBV25-1	few
TGTGCCAGCAGCTTGGACGGGACGATCTCTGAAGCTTTCTTT	CASSLDGTISEAFF	TRBJ1-1	-	TRBV7-2	-